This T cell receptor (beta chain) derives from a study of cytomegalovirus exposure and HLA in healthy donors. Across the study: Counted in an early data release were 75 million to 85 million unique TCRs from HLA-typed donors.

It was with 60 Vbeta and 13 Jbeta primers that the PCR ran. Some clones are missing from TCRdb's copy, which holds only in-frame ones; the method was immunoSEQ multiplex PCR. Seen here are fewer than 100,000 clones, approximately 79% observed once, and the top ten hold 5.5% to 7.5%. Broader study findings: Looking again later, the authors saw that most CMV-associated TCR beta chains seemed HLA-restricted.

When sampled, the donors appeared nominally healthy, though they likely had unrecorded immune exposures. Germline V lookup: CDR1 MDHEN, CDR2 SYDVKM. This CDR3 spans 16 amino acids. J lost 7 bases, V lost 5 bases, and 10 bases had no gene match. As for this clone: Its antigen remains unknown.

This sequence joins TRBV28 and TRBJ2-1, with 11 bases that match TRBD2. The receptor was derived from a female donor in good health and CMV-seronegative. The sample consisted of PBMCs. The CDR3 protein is CASSLPGLAGRNEQFF. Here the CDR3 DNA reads TGTGCCAGCAGTCTCCCCGGACTAGCGGGCCGGAATGAGCAGTTCTTC.